This T cell receptor (beta chain) originates from a study of human T cells and chemical hapten exposure. The study, taken as a whole, reports: Expanded TCRs created a significantly greater count of big CDR3 similarity clusters than controls did. A positive correlation with patch test score was shown by PT1 expanded TCR counts.

Per the germline V gene, CDR1 is SGHTA and CDR2 is FQGNSA. V was trimmed by 0 bases and J by 5 bases, leaving 16 bases between them. The CDR3 sequence is 16 residues long. TCRdb itself ran the RACE reads through MiXCR, one entry per CDR3 protein. Altogether approximately 100,000 distinct CDR3 sequences are present, approximately 10% being singletons, with the ten largest covering approximately 4%. Time point of the sample: patch test 1, 2 weeks after DPC sensitization. Treatment here: therapeutic diphenylcyclopropenone sensitization with weekly scalp DPC. The sample holds many counts of this clonotype. The antigen remains unidentified.

This TCR was recovered from a woman in her thirties or forties with alopecia areata. Some clones in this sample may be carry-over from other donors' samples. Material: whole blood, obtained in connection with sensitization to the hapten diphenylcyclopropenone (DPC). This chain uses TRBV7-2 with TRBJ2-5, with TRBD2 as a possible D gene (5 bases). CDR3 in amino acids: CASSLAPGARGETQYF. The DNA of the CDR3 is TGTGCCAGCAGCTTAGCTCCAGGTGCCCGGGGTGAGACCCAGTACTTC.